This T cell receptor beta chain was sequenced for a study of OX40 agonist ivuxolimab in advanced cancers. Regarding the research as a whole: The costimulatory receptor OX40 (CD134) was targeted by ivuxolimab, a fully human IgG2 agonistic monoclonal antibody. Of the 52 patients in dose escalation, 19 had hepatocellular carcinoma, approximately 15 had melanoma, 9 had renal cell carcinoma and 9 had head and neck cancer. The point of sequencing TCRbeta in the periphery was to test whether ivuxolimab changed TCR sequence diversity and drove clonal T-cell expansion. Patients were allowed to have had prior anti-PD-1, anti-PD-L1 or anti-CTLA-4 therapy, and more than 30% of the dose-escalation patients had previously received checkpoint inhibitors. Partial responses were achieved by three dose-escalation patients, of whom one had hepatocellular carcinoma and two had cutaneous melanoma. A male proportion of about 79% and a mean age of 60 years, ranging from about 23 to 79, were recorded for the dose-escalation cohort. Intravenous ivuxolimab was administered to patients every 2 weeks at six dose levels: 0.01, 0.1, 0.3, 1.5, 3 and 10 mg/kg. The paper covers the monotherapy dose-escalation part of the phase I ivuxolimab trial, which included N ≈ 52 patients.

Genomic DNA was isolated from the sorted cells so that the TCRbeta CDR3 region could be sequenced. The immunoSEQ Assay was used to sequence the TCRbeta CDR3 regions. TCRdb took over this immuneACCESS table, retaining in-frame rearrangements with V and J assigned. Such tables are incomplete; in checked studies, under half of the missing clones stem from an unresolved V gene, and the remainder is unexplained. The sample records fewer than 70,000 clones, roughly nine tenths of which are singletons. 3.9% of the sample lies in the top ten. The germline V gene (reference sequence) specifies SEHNR as CDR1 and FQNEAQ as CDR2. There are 13 amino acids in the CDR3, from cysteine to phenylalanine inclusive. Just the 39-base CDR3 DNA is kept, in frame starting at base 1. The V end loses 4 bases and the J end loses 8 bases, and a stretch of 14 bases separates them. Overall results and qualifications from the work: The antigen specificity of the clonally expanded peripheral T cells was not determined. In the 0.1-3.0 mg/kg groups, partial responders were among the patients with the lowest normalized peripheral clonal expansion, particularly in CD8+ T cells. Low levels of normalized T-cell clonal expansion were also seen in some nonresponding patients. After ivuxolimab, expanded clones were on average more numerous among CD8+ T cells than among CD4+ T cells. At doses from 0.1 to 3.0 mg/kg, clonal expansion was seen in both CD4+ and CD8+ blood T cells between baseline and week 6.

Patients with a history of autoimmune disease or receiving systemic immunosuppression were excluded from the trial. Peripheral blood for TCR sequencing was collected from all dose cohorts at baseline, on cycle 4 day 1, and on cycle 7 day 1. The samples were taken from a phase I, first-in-human, multicenter, open-label dose-escalation trial of ivuxolimab. The trial enrolled adults with locally advanced or metastatic head and neck squamous cell, hepatocellular, melanoma or renal cell carcinoma. Before TCR sequencing, CD4+ T cells and CD8+ T cells were sorted from peripheral blood as separate populations. This clone was detected once. Its antigen is not yet known. No much larger clone exists at a distance of one base, and base qualities are not known.

This chain is built from TRBV7-9 and TRBJ1-2; perhaps TRBD1 is the D gene, with 5 bases matching. The receptor was isolated from an adult with an advanced solid tumor such as melanoma, head and neck, liver or kidney cancer. The sample consisted of CD4+ or CD8+ T cells sorted from blood, taken in a trial of the OX40 agonist ivuxolimab. The sequence in DNA is TGTGCCAGCAGCTCCGGGACCCGGACGGGCTACACCTTC. Its translation reads: CASSSGTRTGYTF.